These 21 T cell receptor beta chains were all obtained from the same sample, sequenced in a study of blood T cell repertoires in COVID-19. Data came from immunoSEQ multiplex PCR; TCRdb stores just in-frame clones and leaves some out. The repertoire holds about 210,000 clones, under 90% seen once, with about 2.5% in the top ten. The sequenced sample consisted of peripheral blood. The origin of the receptors is a middle-aged woman with active or convalescent COVID-19.

This chain uses TRBV5-1 with TRBJ2-7; D unresolved. The CDR3 has 15 residues. V shed 4 bases and J shed 4 bases, with 18 bases lying between them. Germline assignment: CDR1 SGHRS and CDR2 YFSETQ. The CDR3 sequence is CASSASPGDGYEQYF. The CDR3 DNA reads TGCGCCAGCAGCGCGTCCCCCGGAGACGGTTACGAGCAGTACTTC.

The genes are TRBV27 and TRBJ1-2; the match to TRBD1 covers 10 bases. CDR1 and CDR2 from the germline V gene are MNHEY and SMNVEV (reference sequence). The CDR3 totals 18 residues. Germline trimming cut 7 bases from V and 5 bases from J; bases unmatched to any gene: 19. CDR3 DNA sequence: TGTGCCAGCATTCAAACCGGGACAGGGGTATGTATAGGGTATGGCTACACCTTC. It codes for CASIQTGTGVCIGYGYTF.

The V gene is TRBV24-1, the J gene TRBJ1-2; D gene uncertain. There are 12 residues in the CDR3. V was shortened by 4 bases and J by 2 bases, with 4 bases between the two germline ends. Germline V gene data show CDR1 as KGHDR and CDR2 as SFDVKD. The CDR3 reads CATSDQNYGYTF. As DNA, the CDR3 is TGTGCCACCAGTGACCAAAACTATGGCTACACCTTC.

This chain uses TRBV9 with TRBJ1-1, with 8 bases that match TRBD1. J gave up 1 base and V 1 base, and 0 bases lay outside the gene matches. CDR1 SGDLS and CDR2 YYNGEE come from the germline V gene. The CDR3 sequence is 14 residues long. Here the CDR3 DNA reads TGTGCCAGCAGCGTAACAGGGGGGAACACTGAAGCTTTCTTT. Residues: CASSVTGGNTEAFF. The full variable domain, in which reference TRBV9 and TRBJ1-1 provide the parts outside the CDR3, is DSGVTQTPKHLITATGQRVTLRCSPRSGDLSVYWYQQSLDQGLQFLIQYYNGEERAKGNILERFSAQQFPDLHSELNLSSLELGDSALYFCASSVTGGNTEAFFGQGTRLTVV.

This chain connects TRBV6-5 to TRBJ2-1; the D gene is possibly TRBD2 (7 bases). CDR3 length: 15 amino acids. Per germline, CDR1 MNHEY and CDR2 SVGAGI. V lost 4 bases and J 2 bases, leaving 12 bases between the germline ends. In DNA form, the CDR3 reads TGTGCCAGCAGTTTGCGGGGGCCCCCCTACAATGAGCAGTTCTTC. This sequence encodes CASSLRGPPYNEQFF.

V is TRBV7-8 and J is TRBJ1-3; TRBD1 might be the D (5 bases). The CDR3 runs to 16 residues. V was clipped by 5 bases and J by 0 bases, with 14 bases between them. Germline values: CDR1 SGHVS, CDR2 FQNEAQ. CDR3 nucleotides: TGTGCCAGCAGCATGAACAGCGACAGCTCTGGAAACACCATATATTTT. It encodes CASSMNSDSSGNTIYF.

This clone appeared a few times. The CDR3 is CASAASRRNTEAFF. In DNA form, the CDR3 reads TGTGCTAGTGCCGCCTCTCGGAGGAACACTGAAGCTTTCTTT. This sequence joins TRBV12-5 and TRBJ1-1, with unresolved D. This CDR3 region has 14 residues. CDR1 is LGHNT, CDR2 FRNRAP, per germline. The V gene lost 7 bases and the J gene lost 1 base, with 13 bases spanning the gap.

V usage is TRBV2 and J usage is TRBJ1-2, with a tentative D call TRBD1 (5 bases). Germline V gene sequence: CDR1 SNHLY, CDR2 FYNNEI. CDR3 length: 12 residues. With 7 bases removed from V and 2 bases from J, the gap between germline ends came to 8 bases. CDR3 in DNA: TGTGCCAGCAACCGACAGAACTATGGCTACACCTTC. It translates to CASNRQNYGYTF. Filled out from reference TRBV2 and TRBJ1-2, the complete variable domain reads EPEVTQTPSHQVTQMGQEVILRCVPISNHLYFYWYRQILGQKVEFLVSFYNNEISEKSEIFDDQFSVERPDGSNFTLKIRSTKLEDSAMYFCASNRQNYGYTFGSGTRLTVV.

V usage is TRBV7-9 and J usage is TRBJ1-6; D is undetermined. CDR1 is SEHNR, CDR2 FQNEAQ, per germline (reference sequence). The CDR3 covers 14 residues. Trimming shortened V by 3 bases and J by 10 bases, and 13 bases separated the two germline ends. CDR3 sequence: CASSLSTGLSPLHF. For the CDR3, the DNA is TGTGCCAGCAGCTTGAGTACGGGATTGTCACCCCTCCACTTT.

This rearrangement joins TRBV10-3 to TRBJ2-7; TRBD2 might be the D (6 bases). Germline V gene sequence: CDR1 ENHRY, CDR2 SYGVKD. The CDR3 is made up of 19 amino acids. V lost 1 base, J lost 0 bases, and 22 bases lay in between. CDR3 DNA sequence: TGTGCCATCAGTGAGTTAAGAAGGCTTTCTCTCGGGGGCTCCTACGAGCAGTACTTC. Translating gives CAISELRRLSLGGSYEQYF.

The genes are TRBV24-1 and TRBJ2-2, with D tentatively TRBD1 (5 bases). Trimming removed 3 bases from V and 3 bases from J, with 10 bases in between. This CDR3 contains 15 residues. CDR1 is KGHDR and CDR2 is SFDVKD in the germline V gene. The CDR3 reads CATSDEGDHTGELFF. Written as DNA, the CDR3 is TGTGCCACCAGTGATGAAGGGGATCACACCGGGGAGCTGTTTTTT.

This rearrangement joins TRBV16 to TRBJ1-2; 8 positions agree with TRBD1. The CDR3 is made up of 16 amino acids. The trim removed 4 bases at V and 2 bases at J, leaving 9 bases unmatched. Germline V gene lookup returns CDR1 KGHSY and CDR2 FQNENV. For the CDR3, the DNA is TGTGCCAGCAGCCCAGGGGCCGGACAGGGCAACTATGGCTACACCTTC. This sequence encodes CASSPGAGQGNYGYTF.

The gene calls are TRBV5-1 and TRBJ1-1; D remains ambiguous. V lost 7 bases and J 0 bases, leaving 10 bases between the germline ends. Germline V lookup: CDR1 SGHRS, CDR2 YFSETQ. This CDR3 has 13 amino acids. CDR3 bases: TGCGCCAGCCGATTTGACTTGAACACTGAAGCTTTCTTT. Translation gives CASRFDLNTEAFF.

The chain carries TRBV29-1 and TRBJ1-3; D is perhaps TRBD1 (5 bases). This CDR3 comprises 14 residues. The germline gives CDR1 SQVTM, CDR2 ANQGSEA. Trimming removed 4 bases at V and 3 bases at J, with 13 bases between. The CDR3 nucleotides read TGCAGCGTTGTACCGGGGGGTGGTGGAAACACCATATATTTT. Its translation is CSVVPGGGGNTIYF.

The J gene is TRBJ1-5, the V gene TRBV9; 7 positions agree with TRBD1. Germline trimming cut 0 bases from V and 2 bases from J; bases unmatched to any gene: 2. The CDR3 loop spans 15 amino acids. The germline gives CDR1 SGDLS, CDR2 YYNGEE. As DNA, the CDR3 is TGTGCCAGCAGCGTAGAGGGGGCACGCAATCAGCCCCAGCATTTT. Its protein product is CASSVEGARNQPQHF.

This clone came up once. J is TRBJ2-5 and V is TRBV11-2, with 14 bases that match TRBD2. This CDR3 has 16 residues. V lost 4 bases to trimming and J lost 5 bases; unmatched junction nucleotides: 6. Germline V gene sequence: CDR1 SGHAT, CDR2 FQNNGV. Written as DNA, the CDR3 is TGTGCCAGCAGCTGGGGACTAGCGGGAGCCTTTGAGACCCAGTACTTC. It codes for CASSWGLAGAFETQYF.

This clone was observed a handful of times. At one of its ends the junction is not consistent with the germline gene, which may arise from a read error. The V gene is TRBV9, the J gene TRBJ1-6; TRBD1 matches 9 bases. Looked up from germline, CDR1 is SGDLS and CDR2 is YYNGEE. This CDR3 region has 14 residues. CDR3 sequence: CASSVGTGPSPLHF. In DNA, the CDR3 is TGTGCCAGCAGTGTAGGGACAGGGCCTTCACCCCTCCACTTT.

The J gene is TRBJ2-1, the V gene TRBV30; 7 positions agree with TRBD1. V gave up 4 bases and J gave up 0 bases; unmatched junction bases: 12. In germline, CDR1 is GTSNPN, CDR2 SVGIG (reference sequence). The CDR3 totals 17 residues. The CDR3: CAWMGSGTASSYNEQFF. The CDR3 nucleotides are TGTGCCTGGATGGGGTCCGGGACAGCGAGCTCCTACAATGAGCAGTTCTTC. Supplemented by reference TRBV30 and TRBJ2-1, the full variable domain reads SQTIHQWPATLVQPVGSPLSLECTVEGTSNPNLYWYRQAAGRGLQLLFYSVGIGQISSEVPQNLSASRPQDRQFILSSKKLLLSDSGFYLCAWMGSGTASSYNEQFFGPGTRLTVL.

V is TRBV19 and J is TRBJ1-3; a weak D match, TRBD1 (6 bases). Germline V gene lookup returns CDR1 LNHDA and CDR2 SQIVND (reference sequence). Trimming took 9 bases from V and 4 from J, leaving 10 bases between them. This CDR3 has 12 amino acids. The CDR3 here is CASTGRGNTIYF. In nucleotides, the CDR3 is TGTGCCAGCACAGGGCGAGGAAACACCATATATTTT.

The CDR3 DNA reads as TGTGCCATCAGTGACGGACTTCAAGAGACCCAGTACTTC. Encoded protein: CAISDGLQETQYF. This chain connects TRBV10-3 to TRBJ2-5; D perhaps matches TRBD2 (5 bases). The CDR3 has 13 residues. The germline V gene encodes CDR1 ENHRY and CDR2 SYGVKD. Trimming removed 3 bases from V and 2 bases from J, with 7 bases in between.

The chain combines TRBV28 with TRBJ2-2; D may be TRBD1 (6 bases). This CDR3 has 15 residues. From germline, CDR1 is MDHEN and CDR2 SYDVKM. The V end was cut by 7 bases, the J end by 1 base, with 13 bases between. In DNA, the CDR3 is TGTGCCAGCACCTTTGACAGGAAGAACACCGGGGAGCTGTTTTTT. Encoded protein: CASTFDRKNTGELFF.